This TCR beta chain is drawn from a study of cytomegalovirus exposure and HLA in healthy donors. Trimming took off 3 bases at V and 0 bases at J, with 13 bases between the two ends. This CDR3 has 16 residues. CDR1 is SGHRS, CDR2 YFSETQ, per germline. Primers for the PCR totalled 60 Vbeta and 13 Jbeta. Here immunoSEQ multiplex PCR was the method, and the copy in TCRdb shows in-frame clones only, minus some. Altogether 150,000 to 200,000 clones are present, roughly 85% being singletons, with the ten largest covering approximately 2.1%. This clone has only a few counts. Specimen: PBMCs. The V and J genes are TRBV5-1 and TRBJ1-3; a weak D match, TRBD1 (6 bases). The sequence was collected from a woman aged 45-65 years in good health and CMV-seronegative. The CDR3 coding sequence is TGCGCCAGCAGCTCCGGGACAAGTTTCTCTGGAAACACCATATATTTT. It encodes CASSSGTSFSGNTIYF.